This T cell receptor (beta chain) was profiled in a study of regulatory T cells in long-lasting Graves disease. Assembly of TCR beta libraries relied on iRepertoire HTBI primers together with Arm-PCR of CDR3 regions. From the multiplex PCR reads, TCRdb called clonotypes with MiXCR, one entry per CDR3 protein. This table holds 680,000 or so distinct CDR3 sequences, 16% found once. The CDR3 runs 13 residues. V shed 10 bases and J 8 bases; nucleotides not matched to a gene: 9. Germline CDR1 reads SNHLY; CDR2 reads FYNNEI. As for time point: newly diagnosed GD, antithyroid drugs for less than 3 months. From RNA extracted from PBMCs, the TCR library was made. The table lists this clonotype with many counts. The same data also went into a second study, on T cells in Graves' hyperthyroidism and ophthalmopathy.

V and J are TRBV2 and TRBJ2-1; 9 bases line up with TRBD1. The TCR comes from a woman under 40 with Graves disease. Specimen: peripheral blood mononuclear cells (PBMCs), collected at new diagnosis, from a patient treated with antithyroid drugs. This CDR3 is CATDPGQGYEQFF. CDR3 nucleotides: TGTGCCACCGATCCGGGACAGGGATATGAGCAGTTCTTC.